The 27 T cell receptor beta chains presented below share a single source sample, sequenced in a study of Graves' ophthalmopathy and Graves' hyperthyroidism. RNA transcripts served as template for amplifying TCR beta CDR3 sequences. A first-round RT-PCR used HTBI primers, followed by a second-round multiplex PCR. TCRdb reprocessed the multiplex PCR reads via MiXCR and lists one record per CDR3 protein. The sample carries more than 1,000,000 distinct CDR3 sequences, less than 45% recorded once. The sequencing sample was made of peripheral blood or thyroid tissue (not recorded which). The receptors originated from an adult man with Graves' hyperthyroidism.

The sample holds one count of this clonotype. This sequence joins TRBV19 and TRBJ2-3; D is perhaps TRBD1 (6 bases). The CDR3 extends over 15 amino acids. CDR1 is LNHDA and CDR2 is SQIVND in the germline V gene (reference sequence). V was trimmed by 5 bases and J by 1 base, leaving 13 bases between them. CDR3 DNA: TGTGCCAGTAGTGTGGGACAAGCGGGCACAGATACGCAGTATTTT. It codes for CASSVGQAGTDTQYF. Full variable domain (outside the CDR3, taken from reference TRBV19 and TRBJ2-3): DGGITQSPKYLFRKEGQNVTLSCEQNLNHDAMYWYRQDPGQGLRLIYYSQIVNDFQKGDIAEGYSVSREKKESFPLTVTSAQKNPTAFYLCASSVGQAGTDTQYFGPGTRLTVL.

This clonotype was counted between two and nine times. The chain uses TRBV12-3 or TRBV12-4 and TRBJ1-1; D remains ambiguous. Between the trimmed V and J ends, which lost 5 bases and 3 bases, there was a span of 13 bases. The CDR3 is 14 residues long. The CDR3 sequence: CASSAGNSDTEAFF. The CDR3 DNA reads as TGTGCCAGCAGTGCAGGTAACTCCGACACTGAAGCTTTCTTT.

This clonotype occurred many times. The rearrangement links TRBV7-6 to TRBJ1-5, with 7 bases identical to TRBD1. CDR3 length equals 15 residues. Germline-derived CDR1 and CDR2 are SGHVS and FNYEAQ. J lost 5 bases, V lost 4 bases, and 8 bases had no gene match. This CDR3 reads CASSSRGTPDQPQHF. CDR3 DNA: TGTGCCAGCAGCTCCAGGGGGACACCTGATCAGCCCCAGCATTTT. The full variable domain, completed using reference TRBV7-6 and TRBJ1-5, is GAGVSQSPRYKVTKRGQDVALRCDPISGHVSLYWYRQALGQGPEFLTYFNYEAQQDKSGLPNDRFSAERPEGSISTLTIQRTEQRDSAMYRCASSSRGTPDQPQHFGDGTRLSIL.

V and J are TRBV7-8 and TRBJ1-6; D ambiguous. Germline V gene sequence: CDR1 SGHVS, CDR2 FQNEAQ. CDR3 size: 14 residues. V shed 7 bases and J shed 7 bases, with 14 bases lying between them. CDR3 residues: CASTSSSPNSPLHF. CDR3 sequence (DNA): TGTGCCAGCACTAGTTCCAGCCCGAATTCACCCCTCCACTTT. The full variable domain, completed using reference TRBV7-8 and TRBJ1-6, is GAGVSQSPRYKVAKRGQDVALRCDPISGHVSLFWYQQALGQGPEFLTYFQNEAQLDKSGLPSDRFFAERPEGSVSTLKIQRTQQEDSAVYLCASTSSSPNSPLHFGNGTRLTVT.

This clonotype was recorded only once. The gene calls are TRBV25-1 and TRBJ2-7, with 7 bases lining up with TRBD1. CDR1 and CDR2 (germline): MGHDK, SYGVNS. V lost 6 bases to trimming and J lost 1 base; unmatched junction nucleotides: 9. The CDR3 extends over 15 amino acids. CDR3 amino acids: CASSVGQVYSYEQYF. CDR3 DNA: TGTGCCAGCAGCGTTGGACAGGTCTATTCCTACGAGCAGTACTTC.

This chain connects TRBV11-2 to TRBJ2-2, with unresolved D. CDR1 is SGHAT, CDR2 FQNNGV, per germline. V gave up 7 bases and J gave up 4 bases, with 13 bases separating them. CDR3 length: 14 residues. The CDR3 DNA sequence: TGTGCCAGCAACATTGGCTTAGTCACCGGGGAGCTGTTTTTT. Protein: CASNIGLVTGELFF. The variable domain in full, completed from reference TRBV11-2 and TRBJ2-2, reads EAGVAQSPRYKIIEKRQSVAFWCNPISGHATLYWYQQILGQGPKLLIQFQNNGVVDDSQLPKDRFSAERLKGVDSTLKIQPAKLEDSAVYLCASNIGLVTGELFFGEGSRLTVL.

This clonotype appeared many times. V is TRBV7-8 and J is TRBJ1-5; D not certain. The CDR3 has 14 amino acids. Trimming removed 1 base from V and 4 bases from J, with 8 bases in between. Germline V CDR1 and CDR2: SGHVS, FQNEAQ. In DNA, the CDR3 is TGTGCCAGCAGCTTAGGACGGTGGAATCAGCCCCAGCATTTT. The encoded protein is CASSLGRWNQPQHF.

Notes on this clonotype: Being one base from a much bigger clone, this may be a read error. The chain carries TRBV19 and TRBJ1-5, with 11 bases that match TRBD1. The CDR3 length is 18 residues. The germline V gene has CDR1 LNHDA and CDR2 SQIVND (reference sequence). V shed 6 bases, J shed 5 bases, and the junction held 15 bases outside the gene matches. In nucleotides, the CDR3 is TGTGCCAGTAGGATCGGGACAGGGGGAGTGGATACTCATCAGCCCCAGCATTTT. This codes for CASRIGTGGVDTHQPQHF.

The table lists this clonotype with many counts. The J gene is TRBJ2-7, the V gene TRBV7-6, with D perhaps given as TRBD1 or TRBD2 (5 bases each). V was clipped by 0 bases and J by 1 base, with 7 bases between them. From germline, CDR1 is SGHVS and CDR2 FNYEAQ. This CDR3 has 14 residues. In nucleotides, the CDR3 is TGTGCCAGCAGCTTAGCGGGGGAGTCCTACGAGCAGTACTTC. Amino acids: CASSLAGESYEQYF.

The V and J genes are TRBV20-1 and TRBJ1-1, with D perhaps TRBD1 (5 bases). The CDR3 covers 14 residues. V was cut by 2 bases and J by 8 bases, with 18 bases left in between. Germline values: CDR1 DFQATT, CDR2 SNEGSKA (reference sequence). CDR3 residues: CSARNLRQIQEAFF. For the CDR3, the DNA is TGCAGTGCTAGAAATCTCAGACAGATTCAAGAAGCTTTCTTT.

This clonotype was seen at least ten times. The chain has TRBV12-3 or TRBV12-4 and TRBJ1-2; D is possibly TRBD1 (6 bases). This CDR3 has 14 residues. The V gene lost 5 bases and the J gene lost 0 bases, with 10 bases spanning the gap. For the CDR3, the DNA is TGTGCCAGCAGTCAGGACAGCGCTAACTATGGCTACACCTTC. Protein product: CASSQDSANYGYTF.

Here the CDR3 DNA reads TGTGCCAGCAGCCCAACCGGGACAGACGGGTACAATCAGCCCCAGCATTTT. Its protein is CASSPTGTDGYNQPQHF. The chain employs TRBV7-9 and TRBJ1-5, with 7 bases that match TRBD1. This CDR3 spans 17 amino acids. V lost 5 bases to trimming and J lost 3 bases; unmatched junction nucleotides: 13. Germline assignment: CDR1 SEHNR and CDR2 FQNEAQ (reference sequence).

This clonotype was observed at least ten times. The genes are TRBV11-2 and TRBJ1-3; D gene ambiguous. V lost 4 bases and J 4 bases, leaving 5 bases between the germline ends. CDR1 and CDR2 from the germline V gene are SGHAT and FQNNGV. The CDR3 is 12 amino acids. As DNA, the CDR3 is TGTGCCAGCAGCTCTCCAGGAAACACCATATATTTT. Its protein product is CASSSPGNTIYF.

This chain links TRBV7-2 with TRBJ1-3; D uncertain. With 1 base removed from V and 6 bases from J, the gap between germline ends came to 4 bases. In germline, CDR1 is SGHTA, CDR2 FQGNSA. The CDR3 consists of 12 residues. CDR3 sequence (DNA): TGTGCCAGCAGCTTAGTAGAAAACACCATATATTTT. As protein: CASSLVENTIYF.

The CDR3 loop is CSVVTGTGSTEAFF. DNA of the CDR3: TGCAGCGTCGTCACAGGGACAGGGAGTACTGAAGCTTTCTTT. The V gene is TRBV29-1, the J gene TRBJ1-1, with 9 bases matching TRBD1. The V and J ends lost 6 bases and 5 bases, in that order; junction bases with no gene match: 10. Looked up from germline, CDR1 is SQVTM and CDR2 is ANQGSEA. The CDR3 sequence is 14 residues long.

The chain employs TRBV30 and TRBJ1-1; D is possibly TRBD1 (5 bases). The CDR3 covers 13 residues. In germline, CDR1 is GTSNPN, CDR2 SVGIG (reference sequence). V shed 5 bases and J shed 4 bases, with 14 bases lying between them. CDR3 sequence: CAWDGTRGTEAFF. The CDR3, as DNA: TGTGCCTGGGATGGGACGAGGGGCACTGAAGCTTTCTTT. Based on the CDR3 plus reference TRBV30 and TRBJ1-1, the full variable domain is SQTIHQWPATLVQPVGSPLSLECTVEGTSNPNLYWYRQAAGRGLQLLFYSVGIGQISSEVPQNLSASRPQDRQFILSSKKLLLSDSGFYLCAWDGTRGTEAFFGQGTRLTVV.

This clonotype has ten or more counts. The V call is TRBV7-9, the J call TRBJ1-1; D ambiguous. Germline values: CDR1 SEHNR, CDR2 FQNEAQ (reference sequence). The CDR3 loop spans 13 amino acids. V lost 3 bases and J 1 base, leaving 6 bases between the germline ends. CDR3: CASSLQANTEAFF. The CDR3 DNA reads TGTGCCAGCAGCTTGCAAGCGAACACTGAAGCTTTCTTT.

This chain links TRBV4-3 with TRBJ1-3; tentatively, D is TRBD1 (5 bases). CDR3 size: 15 residues. V was trimmed by 3 bases and J by 1 base, leaving 10 bases between them. Germline values: CDR1 LGHNA, CDR2 YSLEER. The CDR3 loop reads CASSQPGGSGNTIYF. The CDR3 DNA reads as TGCGCCAGCAGCCAGCCCGGGGGATCTGGAAACACCATATATTTT.

This clonotype was recorded at least ten times. The chain uses TRBV7-8 and TRBJ2-7, with D perhaps given as TRBD1 or TRBD2 (5 bases each). Trimming shortened V by 5 bases and J by 0 bases, and 14 bases separated the two germline ends. The CDR3 runs 15 residues. Germline CDR1 reads SGHVS; CDR2 reads FQNEAQ. CDR3 protein: CASSARDGPSYEQYF. The DNA for the CDR3 is TGTGCCAGCAGCGCCCGGGACGGACCCTCCTACGAGCAGTACTTC.

This clonotype was seen a handful of times. The chain is built from TRBV28 and TRBJ1-1; tentatively, D is TRBD1 (5 bases). V lost 3 bases, J lost 4 bases, and 9 bases lay in between. This CDR3 contains 13 residues. Per germline, CDR1 MDHEN and CDR2 SYDVKM. CDR3 nucleotide sequence: TGTGCCAGCAGTTTTGGCAGGGCCACTGAAGCTTTCTTT. Protein product: CASSFGRATEAFF.

The chain's CDR3 is CASSTGDGSYEQYF. In DNA form, the CDR3 reads TGTGCCAGTAGCACCGGGGACGGGTCCTACGAGCAGTACTTC. The chain has TRBV7-9 and TRBJ2-7; tentatively, D is TRBD1 or TRBD2 (5 bases each). Germline values: CDR1 SEHNR, CDR2 FQNEAQ (reference sequence). This CDR3 is built from 14 residues. Trimming took off 9 bases at V and 1 base at J, with 16 bases between the two ends. The whole variable domain, remainder taken from reference TRBV7-9 and TRBJ2-7, is DTGVSQNPRHKITKRGQNVTFRCDPISEHNRLYWYRQTLGQGPEFLTYFQNEAQLEKSRLLSDRFSAERPKGSFSTLEIQRTEQGDSAMYLCASSTGDGSYEQYFGPGTRLTVT.

This clonotype was recorded a few times. The chain recombines TRBV7-9 with TRBJ1-1; D unresolved. This CDR3 has 15 amino acids. CDR1 is SEHNR and CDR2 is FQNEAQ in the germline V gene (reference sequence). V was clipped by 4 bases and J by 6 bases, with 18 bases between them. In DNA form, the CDR3 reads TGTGCCAGCAGCTCGCTCGGGGAGGGTTTAGCTGAAGCTTTCTTT. Translated: CASSSLGEGLAEAFF. The variable domain in full, with the rest retrieved from reference TRBV7-9 and TRBJ1-1, is DTGVSQNPRHKITKRGQNVTFRCDPISEHNRLYWYRQTLGQGPEFLTYFQNEAQLEKSRLLSDRFSAERPKGSFSTLEIQRTEQGDSAMYLCASSSLGEGLAEAFFGQGTRLTVV.

This clonotype was detected once. A much larger clone lies a single base off, so this may be a read error. DNA of the CDR3: TGTGCCAGCAGCTTTGGGGATACTTTCCCCTACGAGCAGTACTTC. Translating it yields CASSFGDTFPYEQYF. The chain recombines TRBV11-2 with TRBJ2-7; D remains ambiguous. Trimming shortened V by 3 bases and J by 2 bases, and 14 bases separated the two germline ends. Germline CDR1 is SGHAT and CDR2 is FQNNGV. The CDR3 spans 15 residues.

This clonotype showed up many times. One end of the junction does not line up with germline, which may come from a read error. The V and J genes are TRBV7-2 and TRBJ2-6, with D tentatively TRBD1 (6 bases). CDR3 size: 19 residues. From germline, CDR1 is SGHTA and CDR2 FQGNSA. The CDR3 is CANSRTGTMTPSGANVLTF. DNA of the CDR3: TGTGCCAACAGCCGGACGGGGACAATGACACCCTCTGGGGCCAACGTCCTGACTTTC.

This clonotype was picked up many times. The rearrangement uses TRBV29-1 and TRBJ2-7, with D perhaps matching TRBD1 (6 bases). Germline V CDR1 and CDR2: SQVTM, ANQGSEA. The CDR3 covers 12 residues. V dropped 6 bases and J dropped 4 bases, with 13 bases sitting between them. The CDR3 DNA reads TGCAGCGTGACCGGGACACAGTACGAGCAGTACTTC. Amino acids: CSVTGTQYEQYF.

In its sample, this clonotype was seen a few times. The chain uses TRBV12-3 or TRBV12-4 and TRBJ2-5; D uncertain. Trimming removed 3 bases from V and 3 bases from J, with 11 bases in between. The CDR3 covers 14 residues. CDR3 in amino acids: CASSFRLRKETQYF. The CDR3 DNA reads TGTGCCAGCAGTTTCCGACTGAGAAAAGAGACCCAGTACTTC.

V usage is TRBV12-3 or TRBV12-4 and J usage is TRBJ2-5; D might be TRBD2 (6 bases). V lost 6 bases and J 9 bases, leaving 23 bases between the germline ends. This CDR3 comprises 15 residues. Here the CDR3 reads CASRDPGLGSFSQYF. In DNA form, the CDR3 reads TGTGCCAGCAGGGACCCGGGACTGGGGTCATTTTCCCAGTACTTC.